A single sample gave rise to the 16 T cell receptor beta chains below, sequenced in a study of Graves' ophthalmopathy and Graves' hyperthyroidism. The authors amplified TCR beta CDR3 regions, and they did so from RNA transcripts for repertoire sequencing. Second-round multiplex PCR followed a first-round RT-PCR using HTBI primers. From the multiplex PCR reads, TCRdb called clonotypes with MiXCR, one entry per CDR3 protein. The repertoire has about 400,000 distinct CDR3 sequences, approximately 20% of them found once; the top ten carry approximately 1.4%. The specimen sequenced was peripheral blood. The origin of the receptors is a woman under 30 with Graves' ophthalmopathy.

Many counts were recorded for this clonotype. The J gene is TRBJ1-2, the V gene TRBV6-5, with TRBD1 identical over 7 bases. Germline V CDR1 and CDR2: MNHEY, SVGAGI. This CDR3 region has 13 residues. V lost 4 bases, J lost 8 bases, and 7 bases stayed unmatched. The CDR3 region has the DNA TGTGCCAGCAGTTTAACAGGGGAGAAGGGCTACACCTTC. Protein product: CASSLTGEKGYTF.

The sample holds many counts of this clonotype. The chain is built from TRBV7-3 and TRBJ1-2, with 8 bases matching TRBD1. This CDR3 region has 16 residues. Germline values: CDR1 SGHTA, CDR2 FQGTGA. V shed 5 bases and J 5 bases; nucleotides not matched to a gene: 13. The CDR3 spells CASSPTGAPESYGYTF. The CDR3 DNA reads TGTGCCAGCAGCCCGACAGGGGCCCCCGAATCATATGGCTACACCTTC.

This clonotype was observed many times. V usage is TRBV10-2 and J usage is TRBJ2-7; 9 bases align to TRBD1. The CDR3 is 13 amino acids. Germline V gene sequence: CDR1 WSHSY, CDR2 SAAADI. CDR3 region: CGRSWTGVREQYF. DNA of the CDR3: TGCGGAAGGAGTTGGACAGGGGTGCGCGAGCAGTACTTC.

In regard to this clonotype: Germline and junction disagree at one end, which may indicate a read error. The chain has TRBV15 and TRBJ2-5, with 7 nucleotides matching TRBD1. The CDR3 is made up of 16 amino acids. Germline CDR1 LNHNV, CDR2 YYDKDF (reference sequence). The CDR3 region has the DNA TGTGTCACCATCAGAACTTCAGAGGGGGCGGGCTATACCCAGTACTTC. Its protein product is CVTIRTSEGAGYTQYF.

At least ten counts were recorded for this clonotype. The chain links TRBV5-1 to TRBJ1-1; TRBD1 might be the D (5 bases). V lost 4 bases to trimming and J lost 5 bases, with 18 bases between them. This CDR3 contains 15 residues. Germline CDR1 is SGHRS and CDR2 is YFSETQ. The CDR3 reads CASSQDLPRGTEAFF. In nucleotides, the CDR3 is TGCGCCAGCAGCCAGGACCTACCGAGGGGTACTGAAGCTTTCTTT.

This clonotype was seen at least ten times. The chain links TRBV20-1 to TRBJ1-5; no reliable D call. CDR1 and CDR2 from the germline V gene are DFQATT and SNEGSKA (reference sequence). Between the trimmed V and J ends, which lost 3 bases and 1 base, there was a span of 13 bases. The CDR3 is 15 residues long. Here the CDR3 DNA reads TGCAGTGCTAGCTTAATCGGCAGAAGCAATCAGCCCCAGCATTTT. Its translation is CSASLIGRSNQPQHF.

The sample holds many counts of this clonotype. J is TRBJ2-3 and V is TRBV7-2, with 10 bases matching TRBD1. This CDR3 is built from 18 residues. V shed 5 bases, J shed 7 bases, and the junction held 18 bases outside the gene matches. CDR1 and CDR2 (germline): SGHTA, FQGNSA. This chain's CDR3 is CASSAGRGQGGSRNTQYF. CDR3 bases: TGTGCCAGCAGCGCAGGTCGAGGACAGGGGGGATCTAGGAATACGCAGTATTTT. Supplemented by reference TRBV7-2 and TRBJ2-3, the full variable domain reads GAGVSQSPSNKVTEKGKDVELRCDPISGHTALYWYRQSLGQGLEFLIYFQGNSAPDKSGLPSDRFSAERTGGSVSTLTIQRTQQEDSAVYLCASSAGRGQGGSRNTQYFGPGTRLTVL.

The rearrangement links TRBV12-3 or TRBV12-4 to TRBJ1-5, with D perhaps TRBD1 (5 bases). CDR3 size: 19 residues. Trimming pared 3 bases from V and 7 bases from J, leaving 28 bases between. The CDR3 DNA sequence: TGTGCCAGCAGTTTTGGGAGCAGGATTTCGGCTCATCAGGGACAGCCCCAGCATTTT. Amino acids: CASSFGSRISAHQGQPQHF.

This clonotype was seen at least ten times. The chain has TRBV12-3 or TRBV12-4 and TRBJ1-5; 10 bases are shared with TRBD1. The CDR3 is 15 amino acids. Trimming at V came to 2 bases and at J to 7 bases, leaving 5 bases not matched to a gene. In DNA, the CDR3 is TGTGCCAGCAGTTTATGGGGACAGGGGTGGCAGCCCCAGCATTTT. Protein sequence: CASSLWGQGWQPQHF.

This clonotype came up many times. The chain employs TRBV20-1 and TRBJ1-1; the D is unclear. Germline CDR1 and CDR2: DFQATT and SNEGSKA (reference sequence). The CDR3 runs to 11 residues. The V end lost 3 bases, the J end lost 6 bases, and 8 bases lay between the germline ends. CDR3 protein: CSASSPAEAFF. CDR3 in DNA: TGCAGTGCTAGTTCTCCGGCTGAAGCTTTCTTT.

The rearrangement links TRBV6-1 to TRBJ1-2; possibly TRBD1 for D (5 bases). The CDR3 is 13 residues long. V gave up 3 bases and J gave up 8 bases, with 13 bases separating them. Germline V gives CDR1 MNHNS, CDR2 SASEGT. This CDR3 is CASSDGQGRGYTF. The CDR3 DNA reads TGTGCCAGCAGTGATGGGCAGGGACGCGGCTACACCTTC.

This clonotype was recorded at least ten times. The rearrangement links TRBV12-3 or TRBV12-4 to TRBJ2-6, with D unclear. The ends were cut back, 8 bases at V and 4 bases at J, with 9 bases in the middle. The CDR3 sequence is 13 residues long. For the CDR3, the DNA is TGTGCCAGCCATTCCCCGGGGGCCAACGTCCTGACTTTC. It encodes CASHSPGANVLTF.

This clonotype was recorded many times. The chain links TRBV20-1 to TRBJ1-1; D remains unclear. With 3 bases removed from V and 4 bases from J, the gap between germline ends came to 9 bases. CDR3 length: 12 amino acids. Germline-derived CDR1 and CDR2 are DFQATT and SNEGSKA (reference sequence). Here the CDR3 reads CSARREGTEAFF. The CDR3, as DNA: TGCAGTGCTAGGCGGGAGGGCACTGAAGCTTTCTTT.

This clonotype was seen repeatedly, ten times or more. The chain employs TRBV12-3 or TRBV12-4 and TRBJ1-1; a weak D match, TRBD1 (5 bases). V lost 4 bases and J lost 4, with 13 bases in between. The CDR3 is made up of 14 amino acids. Written as DNA, the CDR3 is TGTGCCAGCAGTTCCAGGGTTTCGAGCACTGAAGCTTTCTTT. Translating gives CASSSRVSSTEAFF.

The chain is built from TRBV6-1 and TRBJ1-3, with unresolved D. The CDR3 spans 14 residues. The germline V and J ends were trimmed by 3 bases and 3 bases, with 9 bases remaining between them. In germline, CDR1 is MNHNS, CDR2 SASEGT. The CDR3 protein is CASSDGRFGNTIYF. Written as DNA, the CDR3 is TGTGCCAGCAGTGATGGGCGATTTGGAAACACCATATATTTT.

This clonotype was counted at least ten times. The chain couples TRBV28 to TRBJ2-7; the D gene is possibly TRBD2 (6 bases). Between the trimmed V and J ends, which lost 4 bases and 2 bases, there was a span of 18 bases. CDR3 length: 16 residues. Germline CDR1 is MDHEN and CDR2 is SYDVKM. The CDR3 protein is CASSSFWGEEPYEQYF. CDR3 nucleotides: TGTGCCAGCAGTTCTTTTTGGGGGGAGGAACCCTACGAGCAGTACTTC. The variable domain in full, with the rest retrieved from reference TRBV28 and TRBJ2-7, is DVKVTQSSRYLVKRTGEKVFLECVQDMDHENMFWYRQDPGLGLRLIYFSYDVKMKEKGDIPEGYSVSREKKERFSLILESASTNQTSMYLCASSSFWGEEPYEQYFGPGTRLTVT.